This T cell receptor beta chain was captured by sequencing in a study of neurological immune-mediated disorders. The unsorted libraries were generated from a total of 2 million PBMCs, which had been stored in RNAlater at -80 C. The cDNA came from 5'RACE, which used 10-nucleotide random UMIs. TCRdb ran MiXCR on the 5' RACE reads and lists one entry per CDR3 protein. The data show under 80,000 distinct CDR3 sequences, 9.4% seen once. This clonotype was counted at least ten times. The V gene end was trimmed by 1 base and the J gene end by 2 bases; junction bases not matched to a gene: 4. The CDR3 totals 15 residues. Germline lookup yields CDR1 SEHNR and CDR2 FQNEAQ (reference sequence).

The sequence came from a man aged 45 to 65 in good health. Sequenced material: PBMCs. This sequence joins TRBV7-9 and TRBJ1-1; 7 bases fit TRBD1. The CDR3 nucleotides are TGTGCCAGCAGCTTAGTAGGGACAGCTAACACTGAAGCTTTCTTT. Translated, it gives CASSLVGTANTEAFF.